This TCR beta chain emerged from a study of Graves' ophthalmopathy and Graves' hyperthyroidism. Study-wide results and limits: Using 13 signatures, a model distinguished ophthalmopathy from stable hyperthyroidism, reaching 85% to 90% sensitivity and approximately 80% specificity. Detection in blood was also observed for most expanded thyroid clonotypes above 0.001 frequency.

Amplification from RNA transcripts yielded the TCR beta CDR3 regions. An opening RT-PCR round employed HTBI primers and preceded a second-round multiplex PCR. TCRdb re-analysed the multiplex PCR reads in MiXCR, keeping a single row per CDR3 protein. The data contain 650,000 to 800,000 distinct CDR3 sequences, under 50% of them seen just once; the ten biggest clones take up 3% to 3.5%. Out of around 10 ml of fresh peripheral blood, PBMCs were obtained. As to this clonotype: What it binds is not known.

Germline-derived CDR1 and CDR2 are LNHDA and SQIVND (reference sequence). The J segment lost 0 bases and the V segment lost 7 bases, leaving 14 bases of the junction unmatched. The CDR3 totals 17 residues. The genes are TRBV19 and TRBJ1-1; TRBD1 matches 7 bases. This TCR derives from an adult man with Graves' ophthalmopathy. The specimen was peripheral blood. The CDR3 DNA is TGTGCCAGTAAAATAGGGACAGTAGAGATCATGAACACTGAAGCTTTCTTT. Protein sequence: CASKIGTVEIMNTEAFF.